Listed here are 11 T cell receptor beta chains from one sample, sequenced in a study of control samples from healthy donors and cancer patients. TCRdb's copy holds only in-frame clones and misses some; the assay was immunoSEQ multiplex PCR. Among approximately 130,000 clones, around 87% were seen once, and the ten largest hold around an eighth. Sequences were obtained from blood. The receptors originated from a young man in good health.

This chain links TRBV18 with TRBJ1-6; 8 bases fit TRBD1. V shed 3 bases, J shed 0 bases, and the junction held 4 bases outside the gene matches. The CDR3 is made up of 17 amino acids. CDR1 KGHSH and CDR2 LQKENI come from the germline V gene. The CDR3 coding sequence is TGTGCCAGCTCACCGACAGGGGAGAGCTCCTATAATTCACCCCTCCACTTT. Protein sequence: CASSPTGESSYNSPLHF.

The chain uses TRBV24-1 and TRBJ2-7, with D possibly TRBD1 on 6 matching bases. CDR1 is KGHDR and CDR2 is SFDVKD in the germline V gene. The CDR3 is 15 amino acids. V was cut by 2 bases and J by 3 bases, with 13 bases left in between. CDR3 sequence (DNA): TGTGCCACCAGTGATTCCCGCCTCAGGGGCTACGAGCAGTACTTC. Encoded protein: CATSDSRLRGYEQYF.

The genes are TRBV6-1 and TRBJ1-4, with TRBD1 identical over 9 bases. V shed 4 bases and J 5 bases; nucleotides not matched to a gene: 11. CDR1 and CDR2 from the germline V gene are MNHNS and SASEGT. The CDR3 has 17 amino acids. The CDR3 nucleotides are TGTGCCAGCAGTGGAACAGTCCCGGGACAGGGAAATGAAAAACTGTTTTTT. Amino acids: CASSGTVPGQGNEKLFF.

V usage is TRBV24-1 and J usage is TRBJ1-5, with D possibly being TRBD1 (5 bases). Trimming took 4 bases from V and 5 from J, leaving 17 bases between them. Germline lookup yields CDR1 KGHDR and CDR2 SFDVKD. The CDR3 runs 16 residues. The CDR3 region is CATSDPVSGGDQPQHF. DNA of the CDR3: TGTGCCACCAGTGACCCCGTATCCGGGGGGGATCAGCCCCAGCATTTT.

The CDR3 bases are TGTGCCAGCAGCTTGGAGAGGACTGAAGCTTTCTTT. Its translation: CASSLERTEAFF. The chain recombines TRBV5-5 with TRBJ1-1; D unresolved. The CDR3 extends over 12 amino acids. Trimming stripped 0 bases from V and 5 bases from J, with 5 bases between. The V gene's germline CDR1 is SGHKS and CDR2 YYEKEE (reference sequence).

The CDR3 sequence: CASSPGTVKETQYF. As DNA, the CDR3 is TGTGCCAGCAGCCCTGGGACAGTCAAAGAGACCCAGTACTTC. This chain uses TRBV7-6 with TRBJ2-5; 7 bases map to TRBD1. Trimming at V came to 5 bases and at J to 3 bases, leaving 6 bases not matched to a gene. The germline gives CDR1 SGHVS, CDR2 FNYEAQ. The CDR3 has 14 amino acids.

The chain carries TRBV29-1 and TRBJ1-1; 8 positions match TRBD1. Per the germline V gene, CDR1 is SQVTM and CDR2 is ANQGSEA. V gave up 7 bases and J gave up 10 bases; unmatched junction bases: 5. This CDR3 spans 10 amino acids. The CDR3 DNA is TGCAGCGGAGTTACAGGGGGAGCTTTCTTT. Protein: CSGVTGGAFF. Full variable domain (rest looked up from reference TRBV29-1 and TRBJ1-1): SAVISQKPSRDICQRGTSLTIQCQVDSQVTMMFWYRQQPGQSLTLIATANQGSEATYESGFVIDKFPISRPNLTFSTLTVSNMSPEDSSIYLCSGVTGGAFFGQGTRLTVV.

The chain is built from TRBV5-1 and TRBJ1-1, with D possibly matching TRBD1 (6 bases). Germline lookup yields CDR1 SGHRS and CDR2 YFSETQ. CDR3 length: 14 amino acids. Trimming stripped 3 bases from V and 1 base from J, with 10 bases between. The CDR3 loop reads CASSSRGPNTEAFF. The DNA for the CDR3 is TGCGCCAGCAGCTCCAGGGGCCCGAACACTGAAGCTTTCTTT.

V is TRBV5-5 and J is TRBJ1-6, with D possibly matching TRBD1 (6 bases). The V end lost 4 bases, the J end lost 7 bases, and 12 bases lay between the germline ends. Germline-derived CDR1 and CDR2 are SGHKS and YYEKEE (reference sequence). This CDR3 comprises 14 residues. CDR3 sequence (DNA): TGTGCCAGCAGCCCAGGACAGAGAAATTCACCCCTCCACTTT. Its protein is CASSPGQRNSPLHF.

The chain has TRBV7-7 and TRBJ2-2, with TRBD2 matching over 12 bases. The CDR3 sequence is 17 residues long. With 4 bases clipped from V and 5 bases from J, the junction kept 8 bases outside the gene matches. Looked up from germline, CDR1 is SSHAT and CDR2 is FNYEAQ (reference sequence). The CDR3 nucleotides are TGTGCCAGCAGCTATGGTTCCGGGACTAGCGGGACCGGGGAGCTGTTTTTT. It encodes CASSYGSGTSGTGELFF.

V is TRBV6-5 and J is TRBJ2-7, with no clear D. Germline V gives CDR1 MNHEY, CDR2 SVGAGI. CDR3 length: 15 residues. V was cut by 0 bases and J by 7 bases, with 16 bases left in between. CDR3 residues: CASSYSGDWIREQYF. The CDR3 DNA reads TGTGCCAGCAGTTACTCTGGAGACTGGATCCGAGAGCAGTACTTC.